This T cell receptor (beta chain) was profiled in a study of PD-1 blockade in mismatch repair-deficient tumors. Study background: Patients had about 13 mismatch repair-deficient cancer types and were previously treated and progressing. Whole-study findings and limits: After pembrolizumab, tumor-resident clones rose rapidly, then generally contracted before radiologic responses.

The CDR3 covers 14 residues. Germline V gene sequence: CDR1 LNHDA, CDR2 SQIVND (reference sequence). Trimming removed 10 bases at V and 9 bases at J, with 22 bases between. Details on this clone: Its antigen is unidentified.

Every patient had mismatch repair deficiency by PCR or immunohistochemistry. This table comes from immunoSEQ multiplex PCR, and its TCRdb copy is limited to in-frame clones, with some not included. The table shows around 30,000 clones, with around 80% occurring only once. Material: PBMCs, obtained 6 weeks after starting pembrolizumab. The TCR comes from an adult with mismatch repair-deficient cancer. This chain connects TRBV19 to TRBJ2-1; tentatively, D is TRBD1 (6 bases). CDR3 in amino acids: CATIRGTALGEQFF. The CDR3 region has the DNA TGTGCCACCATAAGGGGGACGGCATTAGGTGAGCAGTTCTTC.